Each of the 31 T cell receptor beta chains below was sequenced from the same sample in a study of cytomegalovirus exposure and HLA in healthy donors (TCRdb year 2017). Receptor libraries were prepared by the immunoSEQ multiplex PCR assay. TCRdb limited this immuneACCESS table to in-frame rearrangements with V and J called. A share of clones is missing; checked studies link under half to unresolved V genes, and the rest is unexplained. The sample has approximately 300,000 clones on record, approximately 86% of them singletons. Over 1% of the sample goes to the ten largest clones. Input material: PBMCs. The origin of the receptors is a woman aged 30 to 39 in good health and CMV-seropositive.

CDR3 amino acids: CASSQKGTRSPLHF. As DNA, the CDR3 is TGTGCCAGCAGCCAGAAGGGGACGAGGTCACCCCTCCACTTT. The rearrangement uses TRBV14 and TRBJ1-6; TRBD1 might be the D (5 bases). Trimming cost V 3 bases and J 10 bases, with 13 bases left between them. This CDR3 contains 14 residues. From germline, CDR1 is SGHDN and CDR2 FVKESK. Supplemented by reference TRBV14 and TRBJ1-6, the full variable domain reads EAGVTQFPSHSVIEKGQTVTLRCDPISGHDNLYWYRRVMGKEIKFLLHFVKESKQDESGMPNNRFLAERTGGTYSTLKVQPAELEDSGVYFCASSQKGTRSPLHFGNGTRLTVT.

This clone was counted a single time. The genes are TRBV7-9 and TRBJ2-1, with D uncertain. The CDR3 loop spans 15 amino acids. Germline assignment: CDR1 SEHNR and CDR2 FQNEAQ (reference sequence). Trimming removed 5 bases from V and 6 bases from J, with 17 bases in between. The chain's CDR3 is CASSGTPGPPNEQFF. The CDR3 region has the DNA TGTGCCAGCAGCGGAACACCAGGACCCCCCAATGAGCAGTTCTTC.

The chain combines TRBV27 with TRBJ2-1; TRBD2 matches at 7 bases. The CDR3 runs 14 residues. J was trimmed by 9 bases and V by 6 bases; bases with no gene match: 11. Per the germline V gene, CDR1 is MNHEY and CDR2 is SMNVEV (reference sequence). The CDR3 DNA sequence: TGTGCCAGCAGGCCCCTGCGGGAGAGAGGTGAGCAGTTCTTC. Amino acid sequence: CASRPLRERGEQFF.

The chain is built from TRBV28 and TRBJ2-5; maybe TRBD2 (6 bases). The CDR3 sequence is 13 residues long. V lost 5 bases and J 13 bases, leaving 20 bases between the germline ends. The germline V gene has CDR1 MDHEN and CDR2 SYDVKM. The CDR3 here is CASSALAPSGWYF. In DNA, the CDR3 is TGTGCCAGCAGTGCGCTAGCGCCCTCGGGCTGGTACTTC.

The V call is TRBV10-3, the J call TRBJ2-3; 15 nucleotides line up with TRBD2. The CDR3 consists of 15 residues. CDR1 and CDR2 from the germline V gene are ENHRY and SYGVKD. J lost 3 bases, V lost 10 bases, and 5 bases had no gene match. Here the CDR3 DNA reads TGTGCCACTGGACTAGCGGGGGGGCTGACAGATACGCAGTATTTT. Its translation: CATGLAGGLTDTQYF.

This chain uses TRBV18 with TRBJ1-5; D is unclear. Trimming took off 3 bases at V and 0 bases at J, with 9 bases between the two ends. The CDR3 runs to 15 residues. The germline gives CDR1 KGHSH, CDR2 LQKENI. The CDR3 DNA reads as TGTGCCAGCTCACCCGGTAGGGTTAGCAATCAGCCCCAGCATTTT. Translating it yields CASSPGRVSNQPQHF.

The chain combines TRBV25-1 with TRBJ2-7, with 8 bases that match TRBD1. This CDR3 is built from 13 residues. Germline values: CDR1 MGHDK, CDR2 SYGVNS. V trimming: 7 bases; J trimming: 3 bases; junction bases outside the gene matches: 5. CDR3 bases: TGTGCCAGCAAAGGACAGGGAGGCTACGAGCAGTACTTC. Encoded protein: CASKGQGGYEQYF.

The V gene is TRBV19, the J gene TRBJ2-7; no definite D call. V was shortened by 5 bases and J by 3 bases, with 17 bases between the two germline ends. In germline, CDR1 is LNHDA, CDR2 SQIVND (reference sequence). The CDR3 runs to 15 residues. The CDR3 sequence: CASSETESSDYEQYF. Here the CDR3 DNA reads TGTGCCAGTAGTGAAACAGAGTCTTCTGACTACGAGCAGTACTTC. Full variable domain (rest looked up from reference TRBV19 and TRBJ2-7): DGGITQSPKYLFRKEGQNVTLSCEQNLNHDAMYWYRQDPGQGLRLIYYSQIVNDFQKGDIAEGYSVSREKKESFPLTVTSAQKNPTAFYLCASSETESSDYEQYFGPGTRLTVT.

The CDR3 DNA is TGTGCCTGGAGTGTACCGACAGGGATTAATGAAAAACTGTTTTTT. This encodes CAWSVPTGINEKLFF. The chain combines TRBV30 with TRBJ1-4, with 7 bases lining up with TRBD1. Germline CDR1 reads GTSNPN; CDR2 reads SVGIG (reference sequence). This CDR3 spans 15 amino acids. Germline trimming cut 0 bases from V and 4 bases from J; bases unmatched to any gene: 5.

This rearrangement joins TRBV6-1 to TRBJ1-1; perhaps TRBD1 as D (6 bases). With 3 bases removed from V and 4 bases from J, the gap between germline ends came to 12 bases. The length of the CDR3 is 14 residues. CDR1 is MNHNS, CDR2 SASEGT, per germline. CDR3: CASSDRTGLTEAFF. The CDR3 region has the DNA TGTGCCAGCAGTGACCGAACAGGGCTCACTGAAGCTTTCTTT.

The chain couples TRBV5-1 to TRBJ2-3; 11 positions agree with TRBD2. This CDR3 region has 15 residues. The ends lost 4 bases at V and 4 bases at J; junction bases unmatched: 5. Germline V gene lookup returns CDR1 SGHRS and CDR2 YFSETQ. The CDR3 nucleotides read TGCGCCAGCAGCATAGGACTAGCGGGCCCAGATACGCAGTATTTT. It is translated as CASSIGLAGPDTQYF.

This rearrangement joins TRBV7-3 to TRBJ2-7; 12 bases agree with TRBD2. V lost 0 bases, J lost 5 bases, and 5 bases stayed unmatched. The CDR3 extends over 16 amino acids. Per the germline V gene, CDR1 is SGHTA and CDR2 is FQGTGA. The CDR3 coding sequence is TGTGCCAGCAGCTTAACCTCTACTAGCGGGGGGCACGAGCAGTACTTC. Translating gives CASSLTSTSGGHEQYF.

The rearrangement joins TRBV9 to TRBJ2-1; a weak D match, TRBD2 (6 bases). Between the trimmed V and J ends, which lost 0 bases and 5 bases, there was a span of 15 bases. The CDR3 is made up of 16 amino acids. Per the germline V gene, CDR1 is SGDLS and CDR2 is YYNGEE. As DNA, the CDR3 is TGTGCCAGCAGCGTAGACCCCGTGGGGGGAGACAATGAGCAGTTCTTC. Translated, it gives CASSVDPVGGDNEQFF.

The V call is TRBV9, the J call TRBJ2-1; D call uncertain. The V end lost 0 bases, the J end lost 9 bases, and 16 bases lay between the germline ends. The CDR3 consists of 15 residues. The germline V gene encodes CDR1 SGDLS and CDR2 YYNGEE. The CDR3 loop reads CASSVANNQPREQFF. CDR3 DNA sequence: TGTGCCAGCAGCGTAGCCAACAACCAGCCCCGTGAGCAGTTCTTC.

The V call is TRBV9, the J call TRBJ1-4; TRBD1 aligns across 7 bases. With 4 bases clipped from V and 0 bases from J, the junction kept 6 bases outside the gene matches. The CDR3 spans 16 residues. Germline V gives CDR1 SGDLS, CDR2 YYNGEE. The CDR3, as DNA: TGTGCCAGCAGCAAGTGGGACAGAACAACTAATGAAAAACTGTTTTTT. Its protein product is CASSKWDRTTNEKLFF. Based on the CDR3 plus reference TRBV9 and TRBJ1-4, the full variable domain is DSGVTQTPKHLITATGQRVTLRCSPRSGDLSVYWYQQSLDQGLQFLIQYYNGEERAKGNILERFSAQQFPDLHSELNLSSLELGDSALYFCASSKWDRTTNEKLFFGSGTQLSVL.

This clone was counted a single time. The chain has TRBV7-8 and TRBJ2-3; 11 nucleotides agree with TRBD2. The trim removed 5 bases at V and 6 bases at J, leaving 10 bases unmatched. In germline, CDR1 is SGHVS, CDR2 FQNEAQ. The length of the CDR3 is 16 residues. In nucleotides, the CDR3 is TGTGCCAGCAGCATGCGGGGACTAGCGGAACTTGATACGCAGTATTTT. The encoded protein is CASSMRGLAELDTQYF. Drawing the rest from reference TRBV7-8 and TRBJ2-3, the complete variable domain is GAGVSQSPRYKVAKRGQDVALRCDPISGHVSLFWYQQALGQGPEFLTYFQNEAQLDKSGLPSDRFFAERPEGSVSTLKIQRTQQEDSAVYLCASSMRGLAELDTQYFGPGTRLTVL.

The chain has TRBV27 and TRBJ1-2; TRBD1 might be the D (6 bases). Trimming removed 5 bases from V and 5 bases from J, with 21 bases in between. Looked up from germline, CDR1 is MNHEY and CDR2 is SMNVEV (reference sequence). CDR3 length: 16 residues. The CDR3 region is CASSTRGRGERYGYTF. CDR3 nucleotides: TGTGCCAGCAGTACCAGGGGCAGGGGTGAGCGGTATGGCTACACCTTC.

The gene calls are TRBV27 and TRBJ2-1, with 14 bases identical to TRBD2. This CDR3 comprises 15 residues. Germline values: CDR1 MNHEY, CDR2 SMNVEV (reference sequence). Trimming removed 6 bases from V and 6 bases from J; junction bases left unmatched: 4. The CDR3 DNA reads TGTGCCAGCAGCCATGGGACTAGCGGGGGCAATGAGCAGTTCTTC. This sequence encodes CASSHGTSGGNEQFF.

This clone was observed a single time. V gene TRBV9 combines with J gene TRBJ2-7, with D perhaps being TRBD1 or TRBD2 (5 bases each). The CDR3 contains 14 residues. Trimming pared 4 bases from V and 6 bases from J, leaving 17 bases between. CDR1 and CDR2 from the germline V gene are SGDLS and YYNGEE. The CDR3: CASSSLGDMGEQYF. The CDR3 bases are TGTGCCAGCAGCTCACTAGGGGATATGGGCGAGCAGTACTTC.

The chain couples TRBV27 to TRBJ2-1; 14 bases map to TRBD2. The germline V gene encodes CDR1 MNHEY and CDR2 SMNVEV (reference sequence). CDR3 size: 17 residues. J gave up 7 bases and V 0 bases, and 5 bases lay outside the gene matches. DNA for the CDR3: TGTGCCAGCAGTTTATCGACTAGCGGGAGGGCCTTTAATGAGCAGTTCTTC. Translated, it gives CASSLSTSGRAFNEQFF.

This chain connects TRBV6-4 to TRBJ1-2, with 7 bases matching TRBD1. V lost 6 bases and J lost 6; bases outside the gene matches: 10. This CDR3 contains 14 residues. Germline CDR1 is MRHNA and CDR2 is SNTAGT. The CDR3 bases are TGTGCCAGCAGGGATCATACAGGGGTCCATGGCTACACCTTC. This gives the protein CASRDHTGVHGYTF.

The chain combines TRBV7-9 with TRBJ1-2; TRBD1 matches at 8 bases. This CDR3 is 17 amino acids long. Germline trimming cut 3 bases from V and 2 bases from J; bases unmatched to any gene: 11. Germline V lookup: CDR1 SEHNR, CDR2 FQNEAQ (reference sequence). The CDR3 is CASSFAGGSLSNYGYTF. The DNA for the CDR3 is TGTGCCAGCAGCTTCGCAGGGGGCTCACTATCGAACTATGGCTACACCTTC.

The chain employs TRBV7-9 and TRBJ2-7, with TRBD1 matching 12 bases. From germline, CDR1 is SEHNR and CDR2 FQNEAQ (reference sequence). The CDR3 is 14 amino acids. The ends lost 4 bases at V and 5 bases at J; junction bases unmatched: 3. The CDR3 DNA is TGTGCCAGCAGCTCCGGGACAGGGGGCCACGAGCAGTACTTC. Its protein product is CASSSGTGGHEQYF.

The V gene is TRBV19, the J gene TRBJ2-7; 13 positions agree with TRBD2. J lost 2 bases, V lost 4 bases, and 2 bases had no gene match. The CDR3 contains 15 residues. Germline V lookup: CDR1 LNHDA, CDR2 SQIVND (reference sequence). The chain's CDR3 is CASSRGLAGPYEQYF. The DNA of the CDR3 is TGTGCCAGTAGTAGGGGACTAGCGGGGCCCTACGAGCAGTACTTC. Full variable domain (remainder filled in from reference TRBV19 and TRBJ2-7): DGGITQSPKYLFRKEGQNVTLSCEQNLNHDAMYWYRQDPGQGLRLIYYSQIVNDFQKGDIAEGYSVSREKKESFPLTVTSAQKNPTAFYLCASSRGLAGPYEQYFGPGTRLTVT.

The chain links TRBV2 to TRBJ2-7, with D unclear. This CDR3 spans 12 amino acids. CDR1 and CDR2 from the germline V gene are SNHLY and FYNNEI. V lost 6 bases and J lost 2, with 8 bases in between. CDR3 coding DNA: TGTGCCAGCAGCAGGCAGGCCTACGAGCAGTACTTC. Amino acids: CASSRQAYEQYF.

With regard to this clone: Distinct nucleotide sequences in the sample also encode this CDR3. CDR3 amino acids: CASSAGTVNTGELFF. In nucleotides, the CDR3 is TGTGCCAGCAGCGCTGGGACAGTCAACACCGGGGAGCTGTTTTTT. The rearrangement uses TRBV9 and TRBJ2-2; TRBD1 aligns across 7 bases. The trim removed 3 bases at V and 2 bases at J, leaving 4 bases unmatched. The CDR3 has 15 amino acids. Germline loops: CDR1 SGDLS, CDR2 YYNGEE.

The chain recombines TRBV29-1 with TRBJ1-3, with 10 bases aligning to TRBD1. Germline CDR1 and CDR2: SQVTM and ANQGSEA. There are 14 residues in the CDR3. Trimming at V came to 4 bases and at J to 4 bases, leaving 4 bases not matched to a gene. DNA of the CDR3: TGCAGCGTTGGACAGGGGGCTTCGGGAAACACCATATATTTT. It codes for CSVGQGASGNTIYF.

The V and J genes are TRBV30 and TRBJ2-3; D is possibly TRBD2 (6 bases). V lost 5 bases and J lost 4, with 19 bases in between. The CDR3 covers 15 residues. The germline V gene encodes CDR1 GTSNPN and CDR2 SVGIG (reference sequence). The CDR3 here is CAWAPTAGHADTQYF. CDR3 in DNA: TGTGCCTGGGCGCCCACAGCGGGTCACGCAGATACGCAGTATTTT.

The chain carries TRBV4-2 and TRBJ2-5, with a weak D call TRBD2 (5 bases). The CDR3 spans 14 residues. Germline CDR1 LGHNA, CDR2 YNFKEQ. The germline V and J ends were trimmed by 0 bases and 5 bases, with 10 bases remaining between them. The CDR3 spells CASSQDGVAETQYF. The CDR3 DNA reads as TGTGCCAGCAGCCAAGATGGGGTAGCGGAGACCCAGTACTTC.

The sample holds one count of this clone. The gene calls are TRBV27 and TRBJ1-5; no definite D call. Trimming cost V 4 bases and J 0 bases, with 10 bases left between them. This CDR3 has 15 amino acids. Germline V lookup: CDR1 MNHEY, CDR2 SMNVEV (reference sequence). The CDR3 reads CASSSEPYSNQPQHF. The CDR3 nucleotides read TGTGCCAGCAGTTCCGAGCCTTATAGCAATCAGCCCCAGCATTTT.

This clone has just a few counts. The chain uses TRBV28 and TRBJ1-2; D is undetermined. Germline lookup yields CDR1 MDHEN and CDR2 SYDVKM. V lost 7 bases and J lost 9, with 9 bases in between. CDR3 length: 10 residues. CDR3: CASTDGSYTF. CDR3 in DNA: TGTGCCAGCACGGACGGGAGCTACACCTTC.